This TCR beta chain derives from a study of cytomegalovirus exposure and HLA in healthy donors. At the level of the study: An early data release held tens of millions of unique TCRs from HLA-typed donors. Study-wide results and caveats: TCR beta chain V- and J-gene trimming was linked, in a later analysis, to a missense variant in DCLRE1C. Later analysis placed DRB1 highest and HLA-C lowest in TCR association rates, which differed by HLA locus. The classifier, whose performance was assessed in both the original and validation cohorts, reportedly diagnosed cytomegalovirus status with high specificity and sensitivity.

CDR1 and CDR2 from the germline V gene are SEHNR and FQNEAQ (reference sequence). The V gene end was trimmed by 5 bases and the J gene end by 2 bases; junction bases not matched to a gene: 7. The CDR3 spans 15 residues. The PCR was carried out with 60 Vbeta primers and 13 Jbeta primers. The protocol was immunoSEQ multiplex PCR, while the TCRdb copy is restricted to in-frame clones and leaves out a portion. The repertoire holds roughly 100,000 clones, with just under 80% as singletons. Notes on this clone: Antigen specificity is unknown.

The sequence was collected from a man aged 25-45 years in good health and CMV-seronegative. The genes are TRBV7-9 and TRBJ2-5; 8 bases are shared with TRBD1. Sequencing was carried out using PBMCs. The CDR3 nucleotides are TGTGCCAGCAGCCACGTACAGGGGGGTCAAGAGACCCAGTACTTC. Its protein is CASSHVQGGQETQYF.